These 25 T cell receptor beta chains originate from one sample sequenced in a study of blood T cell repertoires in COVID-19. TCRdb keeps only in-frame clones here, not all; method: immunoSEQ multiplex PCR. There are around 190,000 clones in the sample; 65% to 90% occur only once, and 1.5% lies in the top ten. The specimen was peripheral blood. These receptors were collected from a human donor in a cohort sampled during active COVID-19.

The rearrangement uses TRBV6-2 or TRBV6-3 and TRBJ2-6; TRBD1 matches 9 bases. J lost 0 bases, V lost 5 bases, and 2 bases had no gene match. Germline lookup yields CDR1 MNHEY and CDR2 SVGEGT. The CDR3 covers 16 residues. The CDR3 region has the DNA TGTGCCAGCAGTCAGACAGGGGGCTCTGGGGCCAACGTCCTGACTTTC. Translated, it gives CASSQTGGSGANVLTF.

The chain employs TRBV7-9 and TRBJ2-7, with a tentative D call TRBD1 (6 bases). Trimming cost V 4 bases and J 0 bases, with 10 bases left between them. Germline V CDR1 and CDR2: SEHNR, FQNEAQ (reference sequence). The length of the CDR3 is 14 residues. The CDR3: CASSSRDISYEQYF. Written as DNA, the CDR3 is TGTGCCAGCAGCTCTCGGGACATCTCCTACGAGCAGTACTTC.

V is TRBV7-6 and J is TRBJ2-7; 7 bases match TRBD1. The CDR3 extends over 14 amino acids. CDR1 SGHVS and CDR2 FNYEAQ come from the germline V gene. Germline trimming cut 2 bases from V and 5 bases from J; bases unmatched to any gene: 6. This CDR3 reads CASSLPGQQDEQYF. DNA of the CDR3: TGTGCCAGCAGCTTACCGGGACAGCAGGACGAGCAGTACTTC.

This clone occurred a few times. The chain links TRBV4-2 to TRBJ1-1, with D tentatively TRBD1 (5 bases). Germline CDR1 and CDR2: LGHNA and YNFKEQ. V shed 4 bases and J shed 6 bases, with 12 bases lying between them. There are 13 residues in the CDR3. The CDR3 DNA sequence: TGTGCCAGCAGCCCGGGGGGGGTCTCTGAAGCTTTCTTT. Protein: CASSPGGVSEAFF.

The chain is built from TRBV27 and TRBJ1-2; D is possibly TRBD1 (6 bases). The V gene's germline CDR1 is MNHEY and CDR2 SMNVEV (reference sequence). V was trimmed by 2 bases and J by 6 bases, leaving 13 bases between them. CDR3 length: 14 amino acids. The CDR3 bases are TGTGCCAGCAGTTTAAATACAGGGATTGATGGCTACACCTTC. Residues: CASSLNTGIDGYTF.

The chain carries TRBV19 and TRBJ2-2, with a weak D call TRBD1 (6 bases). Germline CDR1 and CDR2: LNHDA and SQIVND (reference sequence). V lost 0 bases and J 5 bases, leaving 16 bases between the germline ends. The CDR3 length is 17 residues. The CDR3 DNA is TGTGCCAGTAGTATAGATCCCAGGGGAAGGGGGACCGGGGAGCTGTTTTTT. Translating it yields CASSIDPRGRGTGELFF.

This chain links TRBV7-9 with TRBJ2-7; D remains ambiguous. Per germline, CDR1 SEHNR and CDR2 FQNEAQ (reference sequence). The germline V and J ends were trimmed by 2 bases and 5 bases, with 10 bases remaining between them. The length of the CDR3 is 13 residues. The CDR3 here is CASSLYAGDEQYF. In DNA form, the CDR3 reads TGTGCCAGCAGCTTATACGCCGGTGACGAGCAGTACTTC.

V gene TRBV3-1 (or the pseudogene TRBV3-2) combines with J gene TRBJ2-7, with TRBD1 matching over 12 bases. Germline values: CDR1 LGHDT, CDR2 YNNKEL (reference sequence). The CDR3 has 15 amino acids. V dropped 5 bases and J dropped 7; count of bases not matched to a gene: 9. In DNA, the CDR3 is TGTGCCAGCAGCAACCCGGGACAGGGGGCTCAAGAGCAGTACTTC. Its protein is CASSNPGQGAQEQYF.

The gene calls are TRBV5-1 and TRBJ2-7; TRBD1 aligns across 11 bases. This CDR3 comprises 15 residues. CDR1 SGHRS and CDR2 YFSETQ come from the germline V gene. V was clipped by 4 bases and J by 3 bases; unmatched bases: 6. This CDR3 is CASSPRTGGVYEQYF. CDR3 DNA sequence: TGCGCCAGCAGCCCAAGGACAGGGGGCGTCTACGAGCAGTACTTC.

This clone showed up just a few times. This chain uses TRBV3-1 (or the pseudogene TRBV3-2) with TRBJ2-1; D is possibly TRBD2 (7 bases). Germline CDR1 reads LGHDT; CDR2 reads YNNKEL (reference sequence). Trimming removed 3 bases from V and 5 bases from J, with 11 bases in between. The length of the CDR3 is 14 residues. The CDR3 DNA follows: TGTGCCAGCAGCCACCGGGGGGCCGACAATGAGCAGTTCTTC. Amino acid sequence: CASSHRGADNEQFF.

V gene TRBV27 combines with J gene TRBJ2-5; TRBD1 aligns across 10 bases. In germline, CDR1 is MNHEY, CDR2 SMNVEV (reference sequence). The junction had 9 bases not matched to a gene; V was cut back by 4 bases and J by 4 bases. The CDR3 extends over 16 amino acids. DNA for the CDR3: TGTGCCAGCAGTTCACCCGGGAGGACAGGGGGAGAGACCCAGTACTTC. Protein product: CASSSPGRTGGETQYF.

The chain has TRBV28 and TRBJ2-2; perhaps TRBD1 as D (5 bases). Germline loops: CDR1 MDHEN, CDR2 SYDVKM. Trimming took 10 bases from V and 8 from J, leaving 20 bases between them. The CDR3 length is 14 residues. The CDR3 loop is CATSDSLRGGELFF. DNA of the CDR3: TGTGCCACCTCAGACAGTCTAAGAGGAGGGGAGCTGTTTTTT.

DNA for the CDR3: TGTGCCAGCAGTTTGGCGGGAGCAATCACAGATACGCAGTATTTT. This translates into CASSLAGAITDTQYF. The rearrangement uses TRBV27 and TRBJ2-3; 7 bases match TRBD2. Per germline, CDR1 MNHEY and CDR2 SMNVEV (reference sequence). This CDR3 contains 15 residues. V was clipped by 3 bases and J by 2 bases; unmatched bases: 5.

The chain links TRBV9 to TRBJ1-2, with a weak D call TRBD1 (6 bases). Germline CDR1 SGDLS, CDR2 YYNGEE. The CDR3 has 16 residues. Trimming stripped 0 bases from V and 4 bases from J, with 16 bases between. The CDR3: CASSVDGGAVTYGYTF. In nucleotides, the CDR3 is TGTGCCAGCAGCGTAGATGGGGGCGCCGTGACCTATGGCTACACCTTC.

The rearrangement links TRBV5-1 to TRBJ2-7, with TRBD1 matching 9 bases. Looked up from germline, CDR1 is SGHRS and CDR2 is YFSETQ. J gave up 5 bases and V 2 bases, and 11 bases lay outside the gene matches. This CDR3 has 16 amino acids. CDR3 in DNA: TGCGCCAGCAGCTTTAACCTGGGACAGGGTCCCCACGAGCAGTACTTC. Translation: CASSFNLGQGPHEQYF.

The chain carries TRBV7-2 and TRBJ2-5; weak D call: TRBD2 (7 bases). Trimming pared 7 bases from V and 5 bases from J, leaving 17 bases between. Germline V gives CDR1 SGHTA, CDR2 FQGNSA. The CDR3 is 14 residues long. CDR3 coding DNA: TGTGCCAGCACCCTGGGGGGGGCCTCTGAGACCCAGTACTTC. Amino acids: CASTLGGASETQYF.

The chain combines TRBV7-9 with TRBJ2-7, with 9 bases identical to TRBD1. Germline V lookup: CDR1 SEHNR, CDR2 FQNEAQ (reference sequence). Unmatched junction bases numbered 5, after V lost 1 base and J lost 4 bases. This CDR3 spans 15 amino acids. The CDR3 region is CASSLEGTGMYEQYF. The CDR3 nucleotides read TGTGCCAGCAGCTTAGAGGGGACAGGGATGTACGAGCAGTACTTC.

V is TRBV7-3 and J is TRBJ2-1; 12 nucleotides agree with TRBD2. Trimming took 5 bases from V and 4 from J; bases not matched to a gene: 3. Germline CDR1 and CDR2: SGHTA and FQGTGA. This CDR3 contains 15 residues. The DNA for the CDR3 is TGTGCCAGCAGCCTCGGACTAGCGGGGTACAATGAGCAGTTCTTC. Its translation: CASSLGLAGYNEQFF. The full variable domain, with the rest looked up from reference TRBV7-3 and TRBJ2-1, is GAGVSQTPSNKVTEKGKYVELRCDPISGHTALYWYRQSLGQGPEFLIYFQGTGAADDSGLPNDRFFAVRPEGSVSTLKIQRTERGDSAVYLCASSLGLAGYNEQFFGPGTRLTVL.

This clone showed up many times. The chain joins TRBV6-4 to TRBJ1-2; TRBD1 matches at 11 bases. CDR1 and CDR2 from the germline V gene are MRHNA and SNTAGT. The CDR3 runs to 15 residues. V lost 5 bases to trimming and J lost 4 bases; unmatched junction nucleotides: 6. The CDR3 loop is CASSPRTGGLYGYTF. DNA of the CDR3: TGTGCCAGCAGTCCAAGGACAGGGGGCCTCTATGGCTACACCTTC.

This chain links TRBV9 with TRBJ1-5; the D gene is possibly TRBD1 (6 bases). The CDR3 length is 14 residues. Germline assignment: CDR1 SGDLS and CDR2 YYNGEE. Trimming shortened V by 3 bases and J by 3 bases, and 10 bases separated the two germline ends. The CDR3 DNA sequence: TGTGCCAGCAGCGATCAGGGGATCAATCAGCCCCAGCATTTT. Protein product: CASSDQGINQPQHF.

The rearrangement links TRBV28 to TRBJ1-5; tentatively, D is TRBD1 (6 bases). Trimming stripped 7 bases from V and 7 bases from J, with 20 bases between. The CDR3 runs to 15 residues. Looked up from germline, CDR1 is MDHEN and CDR2 is SYDVKM. CDR3 loop: CASILSSRGGQPQHF. The CDR3 region has the DNA TGTGCCAGCATACTATCCAGTAGGGGGGGGCAGCCCCAGCATTTT.

The rearrangement uses TRBV3-1 (or the pseudogene TRBV3-2) and TRBJ2-7; the match to TRBD1 covers 7 bases. Germline-derived CDR1 and CDR2 are LGHDT and YNNKEL (reference sequence). The CDR3 is made up of 15 amino acids. The ends lost 2 bases at V and 3 bases at J; junction bases unmatched: 7. CDR3 protein: CASSQSPRDSYEQYF. The DNA for the CDR3 is TGTGCCAGCAGCCAATCGCCCCGGGACAGCTACGAGCAGTACTTC.

The chain employs TRBV5-1 and TRBJ2-5; 15 bases are shared with TRBD2. The germline CDR1 and CDR2 sequences are SGHRS and YFSETQ. The CDR3 runs to 16 residues. V lost 4 bases to trimming and J lost 3 bases; unmatched junction nucleotides: 4. The CDR3: CASSPGTSGGKETQYF. For the CDR3, the DNA is TGCGCCAGCAGCCCCGGGACTAGCGGGGGGAAAGAGACCCAGTACTTC.

CDR3 coding DNA: TGTGCCTCTCGAGAGACAGGTAGCAATCAGCCCCAGCATTTT. The encoded protein is CASRETGSNQPQHF. This chain joins TRBV19 and TRBJ1-5; possible D gene TRBD1, 6 bases. V dropped 11 bases and J dropped 0 bases, with 14 bases sitting between them. This CDR3 is 14 amino acids long. Per germline, CDR1 LNHDA and CDR2 SQIVND (reference sequence).

Only a few counts were recorded for this clone. The chain carries TRBV7-8 and TRBJ2-7, with 10 bases identical to TRBD1. CDR1 SGHVS and CDR2 FQNEAQ come from the germline V gene. The CDR3 contains 14 residues. Unmatched junction bases numbered 4, after V lost 6 bases and J lost 2 bases. CDR3 loop: CASRAGTGAYEQYF. DNA for the CDR3: TGTGCCAGCAGGGCCGGGACAGGGGCCTACGAGCAGTACTTC. Full variable domain (missing parts from reference TRBV7-8 and TRBJ2-7): GAGVSQSPRYKVAKRGQDVALRCDPISGHVSLFWYQQALGQGPEFLTYFQNEAQLDKSGLPSDRFFAERPEGSVSTLKIQRTQQEDSAVYLCASRAGTGAYEQYFGPGTRLTVT.